Listed below are T cell receptor beta chains from one sample, sequenced in a study of PD-1 blockade in classical Hodgkin lymphoma. Using immunoSEQ multiplex PCR, the repertoire was profiled, and TCRdb retains in-frame clones only, with some absent. The sample includes approximately 17,000 clones, around 90% of them seen just once. The sequenced sample consisted of peripheral blood mononuclear cells (PBMCs). Receptor source: a human donor with classical Hodgkin lymphoma. Both conserved end residues are part of each CDR3. Fields, in order: J gene, D gene, V gene, clone size, CDR3 DNA, CDR3 protein. D genes are given only for firm matches. Only part of the rows carry a size: once, few, many, or a class if the clone is expanded.

>TRBJ2-1|TRBD2|TRBV2|.
TGTGCCAGCAGTGATGGGGCGGGAGGTCATAACAATGAGCAGTTCTTC
CASSDGAGGHNNEQFF
>TRBJ1-3|TRBD1|TRBV4-1|.
TGCGCCAGCAGCCAACAGGGGGGCGGTGGAAACACCATATATTTT
CASSQQGGGGNTIYF
>TRBJ2-1|TRBD2|TRBV19|.
TGTGCCAGTAGGACTAGCGGGAGCTACAATGAGCAGTTCTTC
CASRTSGSYNEQFF
>TRBJ1-5|.|TRBV7-9|.
TGTGCCAGCAGCTTCGACAGGCTCCGGCAGCCCCAGCATTTT
CASSFDRLRQPQHF
>TRBJ2-3|.|TRBV30|.
TGTGCCTGGACCCCTATTGGGGACCGGGGCACAGATACGCAGTATTTT
CAWTPIGDRGTDTQYF
>TRBJ2-1|TRBD2|TRBV7-9|.
TGTGCCAGCAGCCTAGCGGGTCATTCCTACAATGAGCAGTTCTTC
CASSLAGHSYNEQFF
>TRBJ2-3|.|TRBV25-1|once
TGTGCCAGCAGTGAATCTAGCCGCACAGATACGCAGTATTTT
CASSESSRTDTQYF
>TRBJ2-5|.|TRBV4-2|.
TGTGCCAGCAGCCCTACATCCCACCGACCCGGGGAGACCCAGTACTTC
CASSPTSHRPGETQYF
>TRBJ2-1|.|TRBV29-1|.
TGCAGCGTTGTTCCGCGGAGCTCCTACAATGAGCAGTTCTTC
CSVVPRSSYNEQFF
>TRBJ2-3|.|TRBV18|.
TGTGCCAGCTCACATAGCGGTAGCACAGATACGCAGTATTTT
CASSHSGSTDTQYF
>TRBJ2-1|.|TRBV2|.
TGTGCCAGCAGAGGGGGAGTTGAGCAGTTCTTC
CASRGGVEQFF
>TRBJ1-1|TRBD1|TRBV6-5|.
TGTGCCAGCAGCCAAACAGGGGCGGGCACTGAAGCTTTCTTT
CASSQTGAGTEAFF
>TRBJ1-5|.|TRBV28|.
TGTGCCAGCAGCCCCACAGGGCTCGTAAATCAGCCCCAGCATTTT
CASSPTGLVNQPQHF
>TRBJ1-1|.|TRBV29-1|.
TGCAGCGCCAGACGGGATAAGAACACTGAAGCTTTCTTT
CSARRDKNTEAFF
>TRBJ1-1|.|TRBV5-1|.
TGCGCCAGCAGCCTGGAGGTAGTGAACACTGAAGCTTTCTTT
CASSLEVVNTEAFF
>TRBJ2-7|.|TRBV7-9|few
TGTGCCAGCAGCTTAGAGGGGGGGTTACGGCCCTACGAGCAGTACTTC
CASSLEGGLRPYEQYF
>TRBJ1-2|TRBD1|TRBV4-1|.
TGCGCCAGCAGCCCCTTTAGGGGGCCTTATGGCTACACCTTC
CASSPFRGPYGYTF
>TRBJ2-1|TRBD1|TRBV27|.
TGTGCCATCTCGCCAGGACAGGGGGCTTGGGAGCAGTTCTTC
CAISPGQGAWEQFF
>TRBJ1-1|.|TRBV19|.
TGTGCCAGTAGTCTATTTTCGGGGATGAACACTGAAGCTTTCTTT
CASSLFSGMNTEAFF
>TRBJ2-2|TRBD1|TRBV6-1|.
TGTGCCAGCAGCACAACAGGGGGCACCGGGGAGCTGTTTTTT
CASSTTGGTGELFF
>TRBJ1-1|TRBD1|TRBV10-3|.
TGTGCCATCAAGGGGGCGAACACTGAAGCTTTCTTT
CAIKGANTEAFF
>TRBJ2-7|TRBD1|TRBV5-5|few
TGTGCCAGCACCCCGGGACAGGCTAGCTCCTACGAGCAGTACTTC
CASTPGQASSYEQYF
>TRBJ2-7|.|TRBV18|.
TGTGCCAGCTCACCCGTGGTGGACGAGCAGTACTTC
CASSPVVDEQYF
>TRBJ2-2|.|TRBV6-1|.
TGTGCCAGCAGTGAGGGTCGCACCGGGGAGCTGTTTTTT
CASSEGRTGELFF
>TRBJ1-5|.|TRBV27|few
TGTGCCAGCAGTTTTGGGGGCGTTGACCAGCCCCAGCATTTT
CASSFGGVDQPQHF
>TRBJ1-5|.|TRBV4-1|.
TGCGCCAGCAGCCAAGGAGACGGGCGGGGCCGCAATCAGCCCCAGCATTTT
CASSQGDGRGRNQPQHF
>TRBJ1-1|TRBD1|TRBV5-1|.
TGCGCCAGCAGCTTTGGCAGGGGGCGGTCGGCGAACACTGAAGCTTTCTTT
CASSFGRGRSANTEAFF
>TRBJ2-7|.|TRBV19|once
TGTGCCAGTAGTATGACGAGCTCCTACGAGCAGTACTTC
CASSMTSSYEQYF
>TRBJ2-1|TRBD2|TRBV10-1|.
TGCGCCAGCTCCCGAGCGGGAGGTATGAATGAGCAGTTCTTC
CASSRAGGMNEQFF
>TRBJ1-2|TRBD1|TRBV19|.
TGTGCCACCCGGACAGGTGAGCTTTGGACCTTC
CATRTGELWTF
>TRBJ2-3|TRBD2|TRBV5-1|.
TGCGCCAGCAGCTCACGGGGGGGGCCCACAGATACGCAGTATTTT
CASSSRGGPTDTQYF
>TRBJ2-3|TRBD1|TRBV25-1|.
TGTGCCAGCAGTGAAGGGACAGTCACAGATACGCAGTATTTT
CASSEGTVTDTQYF
>TRBJ1-6|.|TRBV6-5|.
TGTGCCAGCAGTCGAGGGTTTGATTCACCCCTCCACTTT
CASSRGFDSPLHF
>TRBJ2-2|.|TRBV6-5|.
TGTGCCAGCAACTCAGGGGAGGCCGGGGAGCTGTTTTTT
CASNSGEAGELFF
>TRBJ2-1|.|TRBV9|.
TGTGCCAGCAGCGTAGGGGGATTTTACAATGAGCAGTTCTTC
CASSVGGFYNEQFF
>TRBJ2-7|.|TRBV28|few
TGTGCCAGCACCACGGGGGACACATCCTACGAGCAGTACTTC
CASTTGDTSYEQYF
>TRBJ1-5|.|TRBV15|.
TGTGCCACCAGCAGAGATGAGGGCCAGCCCCAGCATTTT
CATSRDEGQPQHF
>TRBJ1-4|.|TRBV5-5|.
TGTGCCAGCAGCCCCGAGGTGGAAAAACTGTTTTTT
CASSPEVEKLFF
>TRBJ2-1|TRBD2|TRBV7-9|.
TGTGCCAGCAGCAAACAAGCGGGAGGGCCCGGTGAGCAGTTCTTC
CASSKQAGGPGEQFF
>TRBJ2-3|TRBD2|TRBV25-1|.
TGTGCCAGCACCTTAGCGGGGAGCACAGATACGCAGTATTTT
CASTLAGSTDTQYF
>TRBJ1-2|TRBD1|TRBV5-4|.
TGTGCCAGCAGCTTAGAACAGGGGAAGGGCTACACCTTC
CASSLEQGKGYTF
>TRBJ2-1|.|TRBV6-5|.
TGTGCCAGCAGTTACTCGGAGGACTACAATGAGCAGTTCTTC
CASSYSEDYNEQFF
>TRBJ2-7|TRBD2|TRBV19|.
TGTGCCAGTAGTCCGGGACTAGGAATCTACGAGCAGTACTTC
CASSPGLGIYEQYF
>TRBJ1-4|TRBD1|TRBV30|.
TGTGCCTGGACCTTACCCCCCGTATCCAGGGGGAATGAAAAACTGTTTTTT
CAWTLPPVSRGNEKLFF
>TRBJ2-3|.|TRBV7-9|.
TGTGCCAGCAGCCCCGTCCAAGATACGCAGTATTTT
CASSPVQDTQYF
>TRBJ2-5|.|TRBV6-5|.
TGTGCCAGCAGTTACGGGCAGACCCCAGGAACCCAGTACTTC
CASSYGQTPGTQYF
>TRBJ2-2|.|TRBV7-9|.
TGTGCCAGCAGCTTAGAACTTGACACCGGGGAGCTGTTTTTT
CASSLELDTGELFF
>TRBJ1-5|.|TRBV2|few
TGTGCCAGCAGTGAAGGGACCTATAGCAATCAGCCCCAGCATTTT
CASSEGTYSNQPQHF
>TRBJ2-1|TRBD2|TRBV5-1|.
TGCGCCAGCAGCTTGGAGGCTAGCGGGAGAGGTGAGCAGTTCTTC
CASSLEASGRGEQFF
>TRBJ1-3|.|TRBV30|.
TGTGCCTGGAGTGGGGGTGACGTCTCTGGAAACACCATATATTTT
CAWSGGDVSGNTIYF
>TRBJ2-1|.|TRBV6-1|.
TGTGCCAGCAGTGATAGAGACAACAATGAGCAGTTCTTC
CASSDRDNNEQFF
>TRBJ2-1|TRBD2|TRBV6-4|.
TGTGCCAGCAGTGAGTCGGATAGCGGGAATAGTGAGCAGTTCTTC
CASSESDSGNSEQFF
>TRBJ1-1|.|TRBV6-1|.
TGTGCCAGCACCCCACTGGGTTCGACTGAAGCTTTCTTT
CASTPLGSTEAFF
>TRBJ1-4|TRBD1|TRBV6-1|few
TGTGCCAGCAGTGAAGCGCTAGGACAGGGGGGTGAAAAACTGTTTTTT
CASSEALGQGGEKLFF
>TRBJ2-1|.|TRBV7-6|.
TGTGCCAGCAGTGTGTCTAACTTCAATGAGCAGTTCTTC
CASSVSNFNEQFF
>TRBJ2-7|.|TRBV18|.
TGTGCCAGCTCGCCCATAGCGGACGGGGAGCAGTACTTC
CASSPIADGEQYF
>TRBJ2-6|TRBD1|TRBV29-1|few
TGCAGCGTTGGTAGGGACAGCTCTGGGGCCAACGTCCTGACTTTC
CSVGRDSSGANVLTF
>TRBJ2-1|TRBD2|TRBV6-4|.
TGTGCCAGCAGTGTCGCCGGGACTAGCGGGAGCCATGAGCAGTTCTTC
CASSVAGTSGSHEQFF